This T cell receptor (beta chain) was documented in a study of blood T cell repertoires in COVID-19 (dated by TCRdb to the early 2020s). For the study in its entirety: Samples from collaborators originated in the United States, Italy and Spain and spanned both the acute and convalescent phases of COVID-19. The prospective study material was composed of cDNA or gDNA derived from T cells, B-cell-depleted T cells, or PBMCs. Deeply sampled blood TCRbeta repertoires from subjects exposed to, actively infected with, or recovered from COVID-19 were included in the dataset. The repertoires were made available in a free public database intended to serve as a resource for research on the immune response to SARS-CoV-2. Nearly every sample came with metadata listing a de-identified subject ID, COVID-19 status, age in years and sex. Where available, HLA class I and class II types were taken from metadata supplied by the sample provider and were not determined by assay-based typing. Samples came from the ongoing ImmuneRACE study (first 160 participants) plus 1,254 subjects from 6 global collaborators. General findings and caveats noted by the study authors: Clinical and demographic metadata were provided uncurated, with the amount varying by source and participant.

TCRbeta CDR3 regions were amplified from genomic DNA by means of the immunoSEQ Assay, a bias-controlled multiplex PCR. The original methods were these. The number of nucleated cells in each sample was estimated from the amplification of reference gene primers within the assay. To quantify the absolute abundance of each unique TCRbeta CDR3 rearrangement, sequence reads were collapsed and filtered. For each sample, productive Simpson clonality was calculated by taking the square root of Simpson's diversity index across productive rearrangements. The table comes from immuneACCESS by way of TCRdb, which keeps in-frame sequences with V and J called. Part of the clones is missing from these tables; in studies checked, under half for an unresolved V gene and the rest for unknown reasons. V, J and clone size are those of that table, while D and trimming were read from the DNA. The sample profile shows 250,000 to 300,000 clones; around 90% of them were found once. Of the sample, less than 2% falls within the top ten clones.

Enrolling through a virtual design, the prospective study's participants ranged in age from roughly 18 to 100 years and lived across 24 United States geographic areas. In the prospective study, cohorts were assigned on the basis of participant-reported clinical history obtained from a screening survey and a study questionnaire. Recovered participants in ImmuneRACE Cohort 3 were defined as having two consecutive negative NP/OP PCR tests, clearance from a healthcare professional, or resolution of symptoms. Each participant in the prospective study had whole blood, serum and a nasopharyngeal or oropharyngeal swab collected by mobile phlebotomists. Prospective study participants could optionally give additional blood draws and questionnaires over an approximately 2-month period. Before DNA extraction, prospective study blood samples were shipped either frozen or at room temperature. The CDR3 sequence holds 14 residues, the cysteine and phenylalanine included. Just the 42-base CDR3 DNA is kept, in frame starting at base 1. The V end loses 0 bases and the J end loses 1 base, and a stretch of 7 bases separates them. The germline V gene sets CDR1 to SGHRS and CDR2 to YFSETQ.

In its sample, this clone was seen a few times. Its antigen is not yet known. No much larger clone exists at a distance of one base, and base qualities are not known. Here the chain combines TRBV5-1 and TRBJ1-1, with TRBD1 tentatively as D gene (5 bases match). The TCR originated in a woman in her forties who had recovered from COVID-19. The sample was PBMCs or T cells enriched from blood (not recorded which). The DNA sequence follows: TGCGCCAGCAGCTTGGGGGGCTCGAACACTGAAGCTTTCTTT. This is translated as CASSLGGSNTEAFF.